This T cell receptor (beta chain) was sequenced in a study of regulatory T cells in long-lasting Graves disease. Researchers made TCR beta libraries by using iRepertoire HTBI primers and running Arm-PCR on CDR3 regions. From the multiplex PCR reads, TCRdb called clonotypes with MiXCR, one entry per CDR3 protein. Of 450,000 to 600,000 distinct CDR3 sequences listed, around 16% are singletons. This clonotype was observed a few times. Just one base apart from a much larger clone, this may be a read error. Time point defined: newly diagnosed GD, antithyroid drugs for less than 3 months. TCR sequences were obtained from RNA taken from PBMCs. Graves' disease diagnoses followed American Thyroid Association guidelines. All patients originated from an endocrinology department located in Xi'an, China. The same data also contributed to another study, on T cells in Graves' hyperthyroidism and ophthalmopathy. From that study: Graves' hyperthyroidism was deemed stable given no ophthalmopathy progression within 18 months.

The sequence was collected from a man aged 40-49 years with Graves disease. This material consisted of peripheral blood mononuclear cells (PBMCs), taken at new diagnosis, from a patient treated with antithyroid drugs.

The CDR3 loop is CASSLHVPLQSEGKLFF. The CDR3 region has the DNA TGTGCCAGCAGCCTCCATGTCCCGCTCCAATCGGAAGGAAAACTGTTTTTT. The chain is built from TRBV3-1 and TRBJ1-4; D is ambiguous. The V end lost 4 bases, the J end lost 10 bases, and 25 bases lay between the germline ends. This CDR3 is built from 17 residues. Germline V gene sequence: CDR1 LGHDT, CDR2 YNNKEL (reference sequence).